One and the same sample provided the 14 T cell receptor beta chains below, sequenced in a study of blood T cell repertoires in COVID-19. Some clones are missing from TCRdb's copy, which holds only in-frame ones; the method was immunoSEQ multiplex PCR. The profile shows approximately 89,000 clones, about 85% of them singletons. The specimen sequenced was peripheral blood. These receptors originate from a man between 65 and 79 years old with acute or convalescent COVID-19.

In its sample, this clone was seen once. The V and J genes are TRBV7-9 and TRBJ1-5; D gene uncertain. Germline loops: CDR1 SEHNR, CDR2 FQNEAQ (reference sequence). The ends were cut back, 4 bases at V and 4 bases at J, with 5 bases in the middle. This CDR3 spans 12 amino acids. This chain's CDR3 is CASSYQNQPQHF. The CDR3 nucleotides are TGTGCCAGCAGCTACCAGAATCAGCCCCAGCATTTT. Full variable domain (rest looked up from reference TRBV7-9 and TRBJ1-5): DTGVSQNPRHKITKRGQNVTFRCDPISEHNRLYWYRQTLGQGPEFLTYFQNEAQLEKSRLLSDRFSAERPKGSFSTLEIQRTEQGDSAMYLCASSYQNQPQHFGDGTRLSIL.

The V and J genes are TRBV4-1 and TRBJ2-5; 8 positions match TRBD2. Looked up from germline, CDR1 is MGHRA and CDR2 is YSYEKL. Trimming removed 3 bases from V and 7 bases from J; junction bases left unmatched: 16. The CDR3 consists of 17 residues. CDR3 amino acids: CASSHLTGGTREGTQYF. The CDR3 bases are TGCGCCAGCAGCCACCTCACGGGCGGGACCCGGGAGGGGACCCAGTACTTC.

The chain has TRBV18 and TRBJ2-1; D is uncertain. The V gene's germline CDR1 is KGHSH and CDR2 LQKENI. The V end was cut by 2 bases, the J end by 0 bases, with 8 bases between. The CDR3 extends over 15 amino acids. The CDR3 reads CASSPEETSYNEQFF. In nucleotides, the CDR3 is TGTGCCAGCTCACCAGAGGAGACCTCCTACAATGAGCAGTTCTTC.

The V and J genes are TRBV6-2 or TRBV6-3 and TRBJ1-5, with D maybe TRBD1 (6 bases). Trimming took off 2 bases at V and 1 base at J, with 9 bases between the two ends. In germline, CDR1 is MNHEY, CDR2 SVGEGT. CDR3 length: 15 amino acids. For the CDR3, the DNA is TGTGCCAGCAGTTACGAGGGGGTAAGCAATCAGCCCCAGCATTTT. This translates into CASSYEGVSNQPQHF.

V usage is TRBV10-3 and J usage is TRBJ1-2; a weak D match, TRBD1 (6 bases). The CDR3 is made up of 14 amino acids. V lost 6 bases, J lost 5 bases, and 16 bases lay in between. In germline, CDR1 is ENHRY, CDR2 SYGVKD. CDR3 nucleotides: TGTGCCATCAGCCAAGGAAGGGACACTTATGGCTACACCTTC. It specifies CAISQGRDTYGYTF.

CDR3 coding DNA: TGTGCCTGGAGCTCCCTTGACAGGGGGCTTGGAAACACCATATATTTT. Amino acids: CAWSSLDRGLGNTIYF. This chain joins TRBV30 and TRBJ1-3; the match to TRBD1 covers 10 bases. Germline CDR1 is GTSNPN and CDR2 is SVGIG (reference sequence). There are 16 residues in the CDR3. The J segment lost 3 bases and the V segment lost 3 bases, leaving 8 bases of the junction unmatched.

The chain is built from TRBV19 and TRBJ1-6; 7 bases are a match to TRBD1. This CDR3 is 15 amino acids long. Germline loops: CDR1 LNHDA, CDR2 SQIVND (reference sequence). Trimming cost V 4 bases and J 6 bases; bases outside gene matches: 6. CDR3 coding DNA: TGTGCCAGTAGTACCAGAGGGGGCGTTAATTCACCCCTCCACTTT. It translates to CASSTRGGVNSPLHF.

The J gene is TRBJ1-1, the V gene TRBV11-2; unclear D gene. The germline V gene has CDR1 SGHAT and CDR2 FQNNGV. The CDR3 length is 13 residues. V was cut by 8 bases and J by 5 bases, with 15 bases left in between. The CDR3 region is CASGLSRLTEAFF. The CDR3, as DNA: TGTGCCAGCGGGCTCTCTCGGCTTACTGAAGCTTTCTTT.

The CDR3 DNA reads as TGTGCCAGCAGCCAAAGACAGGGGTTGGCCTACGAGCAGTACGTC. It yields the protein CASSQRQGLAYEQYV. This sequence joins TRBV3-1 (or the pseudogene TRBV3-2) and TRBJ2-7; TRBD1 matches 8 bases. The junction had 5 bases not matched to a gene; V was cut back by 2 bases and J by 2 bases. The germline CDR1 and CDR2 sequences are LGHDT and YNNKEL (reference sequence). The CDR3 covers 15 residues.

The chain links TRBV3-1 (or the pseudogene TRBV3-2) to TRBJ1-1, with D uncertain. Deletions cut 0 bases from V and 5 bases from J, with 7 bases between. Germline loops: CDR1 LGHDT, CDR2 YNNKEL (reference sequence). The length of the CDR3 is 13 residues. The chain's CDR3 is CASSQERETEAFF. In DNA, the CDR3 is TGTGCCAGCAGCCAAGAGAGGGAAACTGAAGCTTTCTTT.

This chain links TRBV30 with TRBJ2-3; TRBD1 matches 9 bases. The CDR3 extends over 16 amino acids. The V segment lost 1 base and the J segment 3 bases; nucleotides outside the gene matches: 8. Germline CDR1 and CDR2: GTSNPN and SVGIG (reference sequence). CDR3 region: CAWSDGGTGSTDTQYF. CDR3 coding DNA: TGTGCCTGGAGTGATGGAGGGACAGGGTCGACAGATACGCAGTATTTT.

This chain links TRBV2 with TRBJ1-5; no firm D call. The germline gives CDR1 SNHLY, CDR2 FYNNEI. V was clipped by 7 bases and J by 0 bases, with 7 bases between them. CDR3 length: 13 amino acids. CDR3 amino acids: CASNSYSNQPQHF. The CDR3 bases are TGTGCCAGCAACAGTTATAGCAATCAGCCCCAGCATTTT.

The rearrangement joins TRBV9 to TRBJ2-3; a possible D gene is TRBD1 (5 bases). The CDR3 covers 16 residues. The ends were cut back, 1 base at V and 1 base at J, with 13 bases in the middle. Per the germline V gene, CDR1 is SGDLS and CDR2 is YYNGEE. The CDR3 nucleotides are TGTGCCAGCAGCGTACCGACAGCCTTTGGCACAGATACGCAGTATTTT. Protein: CASSVPTAFGTDTQYF.

The chain couples TRBV28 to TRBJ2-7; tentative D call: TRBD1 (6 bases). V lost 5 bases to trimming and J lost 3 bases, with 14 bases between them. The length of the CDR3 is 14 residues. Looked up from germline, CDR1 is MDHEN and CDR2 is SYDVKM. The CDR3 DNA reads TGTGCCAGCAGTCGGACAAGGGGGAGCTACGAGCAGTACTTC. It encodes CASSRTRGSYEQYF. Full variable domain (rest looked up from reference TRBV28 and TRBJ2-7): DVKVTQSSRYLVKRTGEKVFLECVQDMDHENMFWYRQDPGLGLRLIYFSYDVKMKEKGDIPEGYSVSREKKERFSLILESASTNQTSMYLCASSRTRGSYEQYFGPGTRLTVT.